This paragraph reports one TCR beta chain. Its matching antigen is unknown. This sample is part of a study of cytomegalovirus exposure and HLA in healthy donors. Study details: Unique TCR beta sequences numbering approximately 120 million came from roughly 180 million T cells in an earlier analysis. An early release of data contained about 85 million unique TCRs, which came from HLA-typed donors.

The PCR had 60 Vbeta and 13 Jbeta primers. TCRdb keeps only in-frame clones here, not all; method: immunoSEQ multiplex PCR. The sample contains about 160,000 clones, 70% to 80% of which appear only once. Findings and caveats of the study: Later work found most CMV-associated TCR beta chains apparently HLA-restricted. By HLA locus, TCR association rates varied in a later analysis, with DRB1 showing the most and HLA-C the fewest.

The CDR3 loop spans 18 amino acids. Deletions cut 0 bases from V and 0 bases from J, with 12 bases between. Germline CDR1 LGHNA, CDR2 YSLEER. The sequence derives from a woman aged 45-59 years in good health and CMV-seronegative. Specimen: PBMCs. The V gene is TRBV4-3, the J gene TRBJ2-6; no clear D. The CDR3 DNA follows: TGCGCCAGCAGCCAAGAAGGAGCCACCGGCTCTGGGGCCAACGTCCTGACTTTC. This gives the protein CASSQEGATGSGANVLTF.